Listed here are 13 T cell receptor beta chains from one sample, sequenced in a study of blood T cell repertoires in COVID-19. Libraries were prepared by immunoSEQ multiplex PCR; TCRdb keeps only in-frame clonotypes and omits some of them. The data hold 150,000 to 200,000 clones, with 87% observed a single time. Sequencing was carried out using peripheral blood. These receptors came from a woman aged 70-85 years with COVID-19, enrolled during active disease.

The chain links TRBV28 to TRBJ1-5; weak D call: TRBD1 (6 bases). The V and J ends lost 2 bases and 3 bases respectively, with 14 bases between them. This CDR3 is 16 amino acids long. Germline-derived CDR1 and CDR2 are MDHEN and SYDVKM. The CDR3 here is CASSLLSQGINQPQHF. As DNA, the CDR3 is TGTGCCAGCAGTTTACTCTCACAGGGAATCAATCAGCCCCAGCATTTT.

The chain recombines TRBV3-1 (or the pseudogene TRBV3-2) with TRBJ2-3, with a possible D match to TRBD1 (6 bases). Trimming took off 1 base at V and 2 bases at J, with 13 bases between the two ends. The CDR3 contains 16 residues. The germline V gene encodes CDR1 LGHDT and CDR2 YNNKEL (reference sequence). The CDR3 coding sequence is TGTGCCAGCAGCCAAGGTTACGGGACAAACACAGATACGCAGTATTTT. It encodes CASSQGYGTNTDTQYF.

The CDR3 DNA sequence: TGTGCCATCAGTGAGGCACCTAGCGACTCCTACAATGAGCAGTTCTTC. This sequence encodes CAISEAPSDSYNEQFF. The rearrangement joins TRBV10-3 to TRBJ2-1, with D possibly matching TRBD2 (6 bases). V dropped 2 bases and J dropped 0 bases, with 11 bases sitting between them. The CDR3 has 16 amino acids. Germline values: CDR1 ENHRY, CDR2 SYGVKD.

The gene calls are TRBV18 and TRBJ1-1, with a weak D call TRBD1 (5 bases). The CDR3 sequence is 14 residues long. Trimming pared 1 base from V and 8 bases from J, leaving 14 bases between. Germline loops: CDR1 KGHSH, CDR2 LQKENI. This chain's CDR3 is CASSPRRGGVEAFF. DNA for the CDR3: TGTGCCAGCTCACCACGCCGGGGAGGGGTGGAAGCTTTCTTT.

This chain uses TRBV2 with TRBJ1-5; 9 bases map to TRBD1. CDR3 size: 15 residues. CDR1 SNHLY and CDR2 FYNNEI come from the germline V gene. V gave up 5 bases and J gave up 3 bases; unmatched junction bases: 5. The CDR3 here is CASSRDRVSNQPQHF. The CDR3 DNA follows: TGTGCCAGCAGTAGGGACAGGGTGTCCAATCAGCCCCAGCATTTT.

CDR3 in amino acids: CASSIEGYEQFF. CDR3 nucleotide sequence: TGTGCCAGCAGTATTGAGGGTTATGAGCAGTTCTTC. This chain joins TRBV6-5 and TRBJ2-1; perhaps TRBD2 as D (5 bases). The CDR3 is 12 residues long. V dropped 5 bases and J dropped 8 bases, with 10 bases sitting between them. Per the germline V gene, CDR1 is MNHEY and CDR2 is SVGAGI.

The sample holds one count of this clone. The chain uses TRBV7-9 and TRBJ2-1; TRBD2 matches at 8 bases. The CDR3 totals 15 residues. With V trimmed by 5 bases and J by 0 bases, 3 bases remained unmatched. The germline gives CDR1 SEHNR, CDR2 FQNEAQ (reference sequence). As DNA, the CDR3 is TGTGCCAGCAGCGTTAGCGGGATCTCCTACAATGAGCAGTTCTTC. It yields the protein CASSVSGISYNEQFF.

This clone was seen a handful of times. Written as DNA, the CDR3 is TGTGCCATCAGCTTTAGCGGGAGAGGCAACGAGCAGTACTTC. Amino acids: CAISFSGRGNEQYF. The genes are TRBV10-3 and TRBJ2-7; 9 nucleotides line up with TRBD2. CDR3 length equals 14 residues. Germline lookup yields CDR1 ENHRY and CDR2 SYGVKD. V gave up 6 bases and J gave up 5 bases; unmatched junction bases: 8.

This chain's CDR3 is CASSDVGFAEAFF. The CDR3 region has the DNA TGTGCCAGCAGTGACGTCGGTTTCGCTGAAGCTTTCTTT. The genes are TRBV6-4 and TRBJ1-1; D is unresolved. Germline-derived CDR1 and CDR2 are MRHNA and SNTAGT. CDR3 size: 13 residues. The V and J ends lost 2 bases and 6 bases respectively, with 10 bases between them.

The chain links TRBV5-1 to TRBJ2-3; D ambiguous. The CDR3 length is 13 residues. Looked up from germline, CDR1 is SGHRS and CDR2 is YFSETQ. V lost 7 bases and J lost 2, with 11 bases in between. The CDR3 region is CASQTQPTDTQYF. The CDR3 region has the DNA TGCGCCAGCCAGACTCAACCCACAGATACGCAGTATTTT. Full variable domain (remainder filled in from reference TRBV5-1 and TRBJ2-3): KAGVTQTPRYLIKTRGQQVTLSCSPISGHRSVSWYQQTPGQGLQFLFEYFSETQRNKGNFPGRFSGRQFSNSRSEMNVSTLELGDSALYLCASQTQPTDTQYFGPGTRLTVL.

The rearrangement joins TRBV2 to TRBJ1-1; D perhaps matches TRBD1 (5 bases). The CDR3 loop spans 14 amino acids. The V end lost 6 bases, the J end lost 2 bases, and 13 bases lay between the germline ends. Germline CDR1 and CDR2: SNHLY and FYNNEI. CDR3 bases: TGTGCCAGCAGAACGACAGCAACCAACACTGAAGCTTTCTTT. Its translation is CASRTTATNTEAFF.

The chain has TRBV5-1 and TRBJ2-1, with TRBD2 matching over 8 bases. The V segment lost 0 bases and the J segment 10 bases; nucleotides outside the gene matches: 3. The CDR3 totals 13 residues. Germline loops: CDR1 SGHRS, CDR2 YFSETQ. CDR3 sequence reads: CASSLAGGREQFF. The CDR3 bases are TGCGCCAGCAGCTTGGCCGGCGGGAGGGAGCAGTTCTTC.

The V gene is TRBV4-1, the J gene TRBJ2-3, with D maybe TRBD2 (6 bases). V was cut by 4 bases and J by 5 bases, with 19 bases left in between. This CDR3 comprises 16 residues. Germline CDR1 MGHRA, CDR2 YSYEKL. The CDR3 sequence: CASSPGPLTGVDTQYF. CDR3 nucleotides: TGCGCCAGCAGCCCCGGACCCCTAACGGGAGTAGATACGCAGTATTTT.